Here is one T cell receptor (beta chain) with its context. The antigen is unknown. These data are taken from a study of T cell responses to AZD1222 COVID-19 vaccine. Sequencing was performed with immunoSEQ multiplex PCR; in TCRdb, only in-frame clones are kept and a portion is missing. The sample carries 150,000 to 200,000 clones, more than 70% recorded once. Study findings and constraints: White British ancestry dominated among donors, who included more females, and clonal diversity was possibly underestimated. Unmutated variant regions are reportedly targeted by nearly half of spike-specific TCRs. Mapped onto spike, vaccine-associated CD4 TCRs spanned it and were dominant at 160-218 and 743-854.

From germline, CDR1 is SNHLY and CDR2 FYNNEI. Trimming removed 0 bases from V and 5 bases from J; junction bases left unmatched: 7. The CDR3 is 17 residues long. This chain links TRBV2 with TRBJ1-5, with 10 positions matching TRBD1. This sequence was found in an adult in good health. The sample here was peripheral blood, taken on day 0 of AZD1222 vaccination. The chain's CDR3 is CASSEALWDRGYQPQHF. The CDR3 DNA follows: TGTGCCAGCAGTGAAGCGCTTTGGGACAGGGGATATCAGCCCCAGCATTTT. Combining the CDR3 with reference TRBV2 and TRBJ1-5 gives the whole variable domain EPEVTQTPSHQVTQMGQEVILRCVPISNHLYFYWYRQILGQKVEFLVSFYNNEISEKSEIFDDQFSVERPDGSNFTLKIRSTKLEDSAMYFCASSEALWDRGYQPQHFGDGTRLSIL.